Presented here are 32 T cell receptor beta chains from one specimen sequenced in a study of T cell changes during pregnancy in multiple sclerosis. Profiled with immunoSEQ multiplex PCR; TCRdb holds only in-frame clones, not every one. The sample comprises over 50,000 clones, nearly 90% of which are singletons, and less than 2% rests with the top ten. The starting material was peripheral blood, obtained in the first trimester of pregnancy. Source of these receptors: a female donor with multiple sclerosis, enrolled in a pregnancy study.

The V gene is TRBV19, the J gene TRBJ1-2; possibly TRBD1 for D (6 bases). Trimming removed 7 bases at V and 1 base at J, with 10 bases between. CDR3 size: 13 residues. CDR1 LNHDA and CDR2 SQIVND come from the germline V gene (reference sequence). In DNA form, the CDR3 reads TGTGCCAGTAACGTACAGGGTAACTATGGCTACACCTTC. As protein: CASNVQGNYGYTF.

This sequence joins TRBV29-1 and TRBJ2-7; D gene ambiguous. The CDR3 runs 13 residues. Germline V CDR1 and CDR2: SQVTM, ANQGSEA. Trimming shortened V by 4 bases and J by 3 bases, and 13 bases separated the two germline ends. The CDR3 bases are TGCAGCGTTGTTCTGGCAGGCCTCTACGAGCAGTACTTC. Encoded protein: CSVVLAGLYEQYF.

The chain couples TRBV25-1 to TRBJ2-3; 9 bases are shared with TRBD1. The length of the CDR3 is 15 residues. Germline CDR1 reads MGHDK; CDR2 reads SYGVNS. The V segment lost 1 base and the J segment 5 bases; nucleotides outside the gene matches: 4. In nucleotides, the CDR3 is TGTGCCAGCAGTGAATCAGGGACAGGGAAAGATACGCAGTATTTT. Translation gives CASSESGTGKDTQYF.

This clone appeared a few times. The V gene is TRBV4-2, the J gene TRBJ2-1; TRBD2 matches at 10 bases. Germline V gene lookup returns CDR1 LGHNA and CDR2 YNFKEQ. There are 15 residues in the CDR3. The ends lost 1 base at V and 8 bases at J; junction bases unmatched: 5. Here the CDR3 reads CASSQAAGGPDEQFF. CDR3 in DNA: TGTGCCAGCAGCCAAGCAGCGGGAGGGCCCGATGAGCAGTTCTTC.

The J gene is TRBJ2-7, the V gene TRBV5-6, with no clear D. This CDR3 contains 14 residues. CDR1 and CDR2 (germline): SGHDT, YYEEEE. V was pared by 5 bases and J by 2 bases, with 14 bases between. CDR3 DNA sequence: TGTGCCAGCAGACCACTGCGGTACGCCTACGAGCAGTACTTC. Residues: CASRPLRYAYEQYF. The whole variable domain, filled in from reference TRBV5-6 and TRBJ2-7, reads DAGVTQSPTHLIKTRGQQVTLRCSPKSGHDTVSWYQQALGQGPQFIFQYYEEEERQRGNFPDRFSGHQFPNYSSELNVNALLLGDSALYLCASRPLRYAYEQYFGPGTRLTVT.

For the CDR3, the DNA is TGTGCCAGCAGCCAAGATGCGAACAGGGTGAGCACTGAAGCTTTCTTT. It codes for CASSQDANRVSTEAFF. The rearrangement uses TRBV14 and TRBJ1-1; TRBD1 might be the D (6 bases). The V gene lost 0 bases and the J gene lost 4 bases, with 15 bases spanning the gap. Germline V lookup: CDR1 SGHDN, CDR2 FVKESK. This CDR3 comprises 16 residues.

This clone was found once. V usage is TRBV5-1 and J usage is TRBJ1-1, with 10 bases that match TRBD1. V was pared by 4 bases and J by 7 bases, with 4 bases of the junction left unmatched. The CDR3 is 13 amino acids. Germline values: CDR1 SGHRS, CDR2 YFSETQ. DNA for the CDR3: TGCGCCAGCAGCCGGGGGACAGGGGATGAAGCTTTCTTT. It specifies CASSRGTGDEAFF.

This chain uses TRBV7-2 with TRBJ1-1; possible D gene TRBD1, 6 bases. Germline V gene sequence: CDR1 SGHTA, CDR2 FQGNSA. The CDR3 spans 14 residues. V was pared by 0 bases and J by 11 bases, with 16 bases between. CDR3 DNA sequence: TGTGCCAGCAGCTTAGCCCCGGGACAAGGTGTGGCTTTCTTT. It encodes CASSLAPGQGVAFF.

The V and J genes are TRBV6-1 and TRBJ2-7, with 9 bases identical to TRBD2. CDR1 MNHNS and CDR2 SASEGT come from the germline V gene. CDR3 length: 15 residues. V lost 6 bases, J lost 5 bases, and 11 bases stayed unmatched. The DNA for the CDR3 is TGTGCCAGCAGCGCGGGGCTAGCGGGAAGAAACGAGCAGTACTTC. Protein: CASSAGLAGRNEQYF.

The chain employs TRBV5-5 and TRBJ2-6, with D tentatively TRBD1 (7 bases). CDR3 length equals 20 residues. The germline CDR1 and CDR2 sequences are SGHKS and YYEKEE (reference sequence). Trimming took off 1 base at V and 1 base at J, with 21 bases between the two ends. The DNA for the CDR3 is TGTGCCAGCAGCTTGAGGTCAGGGGGGCTCTATAATTCTGGGGCCAACGTCCTGACTTTC. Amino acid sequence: CASSLRSGGLYNSGANVLTF. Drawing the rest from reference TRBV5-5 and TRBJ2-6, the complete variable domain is DAGVTQSPTHLIKTRGQQVTLRCSPISGHKSVSWYQQVLGQGPQFIFQYYEKEERGRGNFPDRFSARQFPNYSSELNVNALLLGDSALYLCASSLRSGGLYNSGANVLTFGAGSRLTVL.

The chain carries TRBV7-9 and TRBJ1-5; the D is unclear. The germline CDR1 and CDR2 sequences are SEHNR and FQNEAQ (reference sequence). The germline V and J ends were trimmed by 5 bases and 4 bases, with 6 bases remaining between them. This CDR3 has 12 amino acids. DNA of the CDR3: TGTGCCAGCAGCCCCCAAAATCAGCCCCAGCATTTT. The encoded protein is CASSPQNQPQHF.

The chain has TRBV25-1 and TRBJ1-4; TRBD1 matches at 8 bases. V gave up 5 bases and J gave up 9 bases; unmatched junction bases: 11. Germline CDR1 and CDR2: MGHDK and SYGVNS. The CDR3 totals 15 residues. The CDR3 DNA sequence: TGTGCCAGCAGTCGACCCGGGACAGGAATCAAAAAACTGTTTTTT. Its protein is CASSRPGTGIKKLFF. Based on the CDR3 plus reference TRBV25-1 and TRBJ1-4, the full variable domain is EADIYQTPRYLVIGTGKKITLECSQTMGHDKMYWYQQDPGMELHLIHYSYGVNSTEKGDLSSESTVSRIRTEHFPLTLESARPSHTSQYLCASSRPGTGIKKLFFGSGTQLSVL.

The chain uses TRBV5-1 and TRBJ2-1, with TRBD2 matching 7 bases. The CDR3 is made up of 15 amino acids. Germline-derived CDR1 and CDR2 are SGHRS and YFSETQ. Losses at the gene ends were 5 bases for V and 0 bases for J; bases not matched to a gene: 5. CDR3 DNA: TGCGCCAGCAGGGAGGGAGGGAGCTCCTACAATGAGCAGTTCTTC. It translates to CASREGGSSYNEQFF.

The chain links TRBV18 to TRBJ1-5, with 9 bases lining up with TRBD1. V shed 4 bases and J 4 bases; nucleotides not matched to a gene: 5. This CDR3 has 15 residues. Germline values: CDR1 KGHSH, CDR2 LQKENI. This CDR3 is CASSLGTGPNQPQHF. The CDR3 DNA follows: TGTGCCAGCTCACTGGGGACAGGGCCAAATCAGCCCCAGCATTTT.

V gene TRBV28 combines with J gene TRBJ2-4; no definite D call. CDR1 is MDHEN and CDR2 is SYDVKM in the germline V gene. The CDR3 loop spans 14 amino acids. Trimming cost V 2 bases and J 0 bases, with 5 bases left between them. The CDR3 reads CASSLPGAKNIQYF. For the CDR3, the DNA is TGTGCCAGCAGTTTACCAGGAGCCAAAAACATTCAGTACTTC.

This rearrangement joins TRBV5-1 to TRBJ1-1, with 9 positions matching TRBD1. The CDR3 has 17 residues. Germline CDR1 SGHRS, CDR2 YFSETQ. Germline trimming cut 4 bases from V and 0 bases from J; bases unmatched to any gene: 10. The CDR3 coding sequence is TGCGCCAGCAGCCGCGGACAGGGGAATATAGTGAACACTGAAGCTTTCTTT. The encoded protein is CASSRGQGNIVNTEAFF.

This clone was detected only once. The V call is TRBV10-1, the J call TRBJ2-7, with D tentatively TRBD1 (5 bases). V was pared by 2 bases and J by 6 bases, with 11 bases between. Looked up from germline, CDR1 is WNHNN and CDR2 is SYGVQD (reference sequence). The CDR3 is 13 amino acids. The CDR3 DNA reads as TGCGCCAGCAGTGAGGGAAGGGGAAGCGAGCAGTACTTC. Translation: CASSEGRGSEQYF.

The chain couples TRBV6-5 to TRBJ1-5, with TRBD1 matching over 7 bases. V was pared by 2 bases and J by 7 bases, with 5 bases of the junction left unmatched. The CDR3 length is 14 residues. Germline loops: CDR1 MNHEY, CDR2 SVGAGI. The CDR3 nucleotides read TGTGCCAGCAGTTACGGGGCAGGGGGACAGCCCCAGCATTTT. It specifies CASSYGAGGQPQHF.

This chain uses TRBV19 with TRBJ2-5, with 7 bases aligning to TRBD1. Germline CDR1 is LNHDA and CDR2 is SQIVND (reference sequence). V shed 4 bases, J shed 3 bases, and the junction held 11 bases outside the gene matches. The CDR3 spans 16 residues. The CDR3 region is CASSTAPGQKKETQYF. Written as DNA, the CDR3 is TGTGCCAGTAGTACAGCCCCGGGACAGAAGAAAGAGACCCAGTACTTC.

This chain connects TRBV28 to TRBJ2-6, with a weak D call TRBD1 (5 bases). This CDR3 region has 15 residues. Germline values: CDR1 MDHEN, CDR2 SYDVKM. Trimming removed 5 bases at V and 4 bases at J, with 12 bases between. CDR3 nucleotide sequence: TGTGCCAGCAGTCTCAGACAGACCGGGGCCAACGTCCTGACTTTC. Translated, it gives CASSLRQTGANVLTF.

The CDR3 DNA reads as TGTGCCAGCAGTAGCGGGAGCACAGATACGCAGTATTTT. This translates into CASSSGSTDTQYF. The J gene is TRBJ2-3, the V gene TRBV6-4, with a tentative D call TRBD2 (6 bases). Germline loops: CDR1 MRHNA, CDR2 SNTAGT. The CDR3 extends over 13 amino acids. Trimming left V 5 bases short and J 0 bases short, with 6 bases between.

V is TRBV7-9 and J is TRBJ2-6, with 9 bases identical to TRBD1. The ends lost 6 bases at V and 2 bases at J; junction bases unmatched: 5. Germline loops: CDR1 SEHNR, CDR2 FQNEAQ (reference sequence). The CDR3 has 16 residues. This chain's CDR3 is CASSIQGAAGANVLTF. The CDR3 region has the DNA TGTGCCAGCAGTATACAGGGGGCGGCTGGGGCCAACGTCCTGACTTTC.

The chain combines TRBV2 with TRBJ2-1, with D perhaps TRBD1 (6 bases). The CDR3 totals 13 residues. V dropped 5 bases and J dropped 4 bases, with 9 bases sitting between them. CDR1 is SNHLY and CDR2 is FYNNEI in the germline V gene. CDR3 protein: CASSRDKYNEQFF. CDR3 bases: TGTGCCAGCAGTCGGGACAAGTACAATGAGCAGTTCTTC.

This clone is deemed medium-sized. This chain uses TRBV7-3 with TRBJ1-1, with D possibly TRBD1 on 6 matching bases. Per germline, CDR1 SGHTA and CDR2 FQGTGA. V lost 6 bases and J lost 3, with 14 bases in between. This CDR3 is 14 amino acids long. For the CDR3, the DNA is TGTGCCAGCAGGGTACAGGGTGGGGACACTGAAGCTTTCTTT. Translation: CASRVQGGDTEAFF.

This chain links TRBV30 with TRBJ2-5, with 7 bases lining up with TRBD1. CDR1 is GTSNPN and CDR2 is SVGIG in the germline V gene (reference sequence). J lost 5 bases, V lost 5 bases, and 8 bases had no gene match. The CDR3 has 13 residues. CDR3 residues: CAWSDRSGETQYF. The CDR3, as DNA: TGTGCCTGGTCGGACAGGTCGGGGGAGACCCAGTACTTC.

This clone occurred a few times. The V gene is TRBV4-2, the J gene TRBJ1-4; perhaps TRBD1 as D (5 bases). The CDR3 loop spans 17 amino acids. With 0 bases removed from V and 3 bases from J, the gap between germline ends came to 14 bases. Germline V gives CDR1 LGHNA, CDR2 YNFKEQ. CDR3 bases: TGTGCCAGCAGCCAAGAGGGGGGGAGGGAGGCTAATGAAAAACTGTTTTTT. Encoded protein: CASSQEGGREANEKLFF.

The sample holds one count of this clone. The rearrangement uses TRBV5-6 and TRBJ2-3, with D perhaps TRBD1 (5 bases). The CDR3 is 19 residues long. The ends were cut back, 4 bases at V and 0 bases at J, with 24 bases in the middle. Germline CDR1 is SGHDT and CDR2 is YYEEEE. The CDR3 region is CASSGAGHFNPHSTDTQYF. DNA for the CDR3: TGTGCCAGCAGCGGGGCAGGACACTTCAATCCCCACAGCACAGATACGCAGTATTTT.

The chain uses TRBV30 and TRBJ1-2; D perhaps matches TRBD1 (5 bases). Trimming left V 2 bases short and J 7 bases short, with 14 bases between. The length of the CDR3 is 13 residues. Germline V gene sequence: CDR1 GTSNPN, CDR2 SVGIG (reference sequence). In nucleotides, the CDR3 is TGTGCCTGGAGTTTTGGTGGGGGGGGTGGCTACACCTTC. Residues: CAWSFGGGGGYTF.

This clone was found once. Written as DNA, the CDR3 is TGTGCCAGCAGCTTGGCTTCGGGTTTAACTGAAGCTTTCTTT. It specifies CASSLASGLTEAFF. This rearrangement joins TRBV5-6 to TRBJ1-1; D is unclear. Trimming pared 0 bases from V and 5 bases from J, leaving 11 bases between. The CDR3 is made up of 14 amino acids. Germline V gene lookup returns CDR1 SGHDT and CDR2 YYEEEE.

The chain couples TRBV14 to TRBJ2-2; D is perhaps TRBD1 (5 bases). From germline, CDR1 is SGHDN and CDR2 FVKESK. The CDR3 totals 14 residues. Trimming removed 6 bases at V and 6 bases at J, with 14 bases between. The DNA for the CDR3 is TGTGCCAGCAGGCTGAACAGGCGGTCCGGGGAGCTGTTTTTT. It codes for CASRLNRRSGELFF.

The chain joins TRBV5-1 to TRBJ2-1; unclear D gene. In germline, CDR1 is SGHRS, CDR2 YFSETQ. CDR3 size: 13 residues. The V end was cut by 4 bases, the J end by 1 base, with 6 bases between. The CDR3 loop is CASSGDSYNEQFF. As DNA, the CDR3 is TGCGCCAGCAGCGGAGATTCCTACAATGAGCAGTTCTTC.

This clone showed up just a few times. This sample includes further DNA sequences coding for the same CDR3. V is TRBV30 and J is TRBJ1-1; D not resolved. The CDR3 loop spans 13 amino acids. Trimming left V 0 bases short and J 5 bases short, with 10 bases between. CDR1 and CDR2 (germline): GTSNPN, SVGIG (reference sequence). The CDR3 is CAWSVLGGTEAFF. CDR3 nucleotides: TGTGCCTGGAGTGTGCTGGGAGGGACTGAAGCTTTCTTT.